This T cell receptor (beta chain) appears in the sequencing data of a study of cytomegalovirus exposure and HLA in healthy donors (dated by TCRdb to between 2016 and 2019). Study-level background: An earlier analysis of roughly 570 of the donors reported approximately 300 Gb of sequence data and roughly 120 million unique TCR beta sequences obtained from approximately 180 million T cells. About 280 gigabases of sequencing data and 70 million to 100 million unique TCR sequences were included in an early release covering around 600 HLA-typed donors. Of the 350 to 450 genotyped donors, over 70% fell in the genetic ancestry cluster associated with self-reported Caucasian donors. The study aimed to test whether cataloging public T cell receptors could reveal signatures of past pathogen exposure. The T cell repertoires of under 700 subjects were profiled by immunosequencing and related to cytomegalovirus serostatus. In addition to the first cohort of approximately 670 subjects, a separate validation cohort of some 120 different subjects was used. To predict cytomegalovirus infection status, the study combined high-throughput TCR immunosequencing, statistical association of individual TCRs with disease status, and machine learning. A later analysis re-analyzed previously published TCR beta repertoires from roughly 630 donors and added high-resolution HLA genotyping to study TCR occurrence patterns. Rather than drawing on any new phenotypic data, the later analysis identified candidate immune exposures from TCR beta sequences and the way those sequences occurred across donors. To decide whether each TCR beta V gene segment behaved as functional or pseudogenic, an earlier analysis of approximately 590 of the donors relied on high-throughput TCR beta sequencing. Alongside the repertoire data, information on donor age, sex, ethnicity and CMV serostatus was compiled. In a later genetic analysis, genome-wide SNP genotypes for about three fifths of the 666 donors were used, and that subset was treated as a discovery cohort. Every repertoire in the discovery cohort had been generated on one and the same sequencing platform. HLA typing covered class I and class II loci at four-digit resolution. The number of donors typed differed by locus, with about 629-640 for A, B, C, DRB1 and DQB1, around 500 for DQA1, about 610 for DPA1, and about 450 for DPB1. A handful of DR-DQ haplotypes were treated as single units for association and clustering because of strong linkage in the cohort. Across about 370 genotyped donors of the cohort, an average of about 220,000 unique TCR beta nucleotide sequences per donor were sequenced, and roughly a sixth of those sequences were non-productive. On the study overall, not on this receptor specifically: A further reported finding was that TCR beta sequences accurately predicted the HLA-A and HLA-B alleles for most subjects in the first cohort. In a later analysis, 15,000 to 20,000 TCR beta sequences were associated with specific HLA alleles at a false discovery rate of 0.05. In an earlier analysis of roughly 500 of the donors, most TCR beta V segments appeared in productive rearrangements about 87% or about 30% of the time, broadly matching IMGT annotations. In vitro tests confirmed that a few of the cytomegalovirus-associated TCR beta chains recognize cytomegalovirus antigens. In a later analysis, several top co-occurrence clusters were reported to appear linked to parvovirus B19, influenza, CMV and Epstein-Barr virus. A later analysis found that HLA-associated TCR beta chains were more clonally expanded and had lower generation probabilities than equally common non-associated chains. Some IMGT-functional V segments, including TRBV6-2 and TRBV6-3, could not be told apart with the 87-base-pair reads, so those segments were excluded. Strong co-occurrence of HLA alleles, especially DR and DQ, made assigning TCR associations to individual alleles difficult. Because HLA typing was missing for some donors at each locus, association tests included only the typed subset. In a later analysis, TCR association rates were found to vary across HLA loci, with the most associated TCRs seen for DRB1 alleles and the fewest for HLA-C alleles. Most TCR sequences were seen in very few donors, while some public TCRs were found in many individuals. The only immune exposure information available for the cohort was CMV serostatus. V-gene and J-gene trimming of TCR beta chains was associated with a missense DCLRE1C variant in a later genetic analysis, and the association was replicated in an independent cohort. A cluster of highly shared sequence variants was judged likely to be a technical artifact of the sequencing pipeline. In a later analysis, most CMV-associated TCR beta chains were found to appear HLA-restricted, with HLA associations seemingly driven largely by CMV exposure. A total of around 150 TCR beta chains were listed by the study as associated with cytomegalovirus. According to a later genetic analysis, donors in an Asian-associated ancestry cluster had fewer N-insertions in productive TCRs than the approximately 630-donor mean. In both the original and validation cohorts, the classifier was reported to diagnose cytomegalovirus status with high specificity and sensitivity. Roughly uniform sequencing depth across donors was assumed in presence/absence analyses, although this assumption may not hold. Correlated functional status among segregating V segments might be attributable to linkage disequilibrium, but an unknown experimental factor could not be ruled out. The authors suggested that the approach could potentially be generalized to other disease states and immunological phenotypes. Seventeen rarely observed V segments, including chromosome 9 orphons, were excluded from the earlier analysis of some 590 of the donors because counts were too low. Only TCR beta chains were sequenced in this cohort, and the absence of alpha or paired-chain data limited detectable features.

The library relied on the immunoSEQ multiplex PCR assay. For the multiplex PCR, a mixture combining 60 forward primers for TCR Vbeta segments and 13 reverse primers for TCR Jbeta segments was used. The CDR3 region of rearranged TCR beta genes was amplified from genomic DNA by a multiplex PCR assay. On the Illumina HiSeq System, the amplified TCR beta libraries were sequenced as 87-base-pair reads. As for how the authors treated the data: A later analysis counted approximately 74 million unique TCR beta chains across the 500 to 850 repertoires, and roughly 10 million of these chains were shared by at least two donors. To remove PCR and sequencing errors, raw reads were error-corrected and collapsed into unique sequences using a nearest-neighbor algorithm that merged closely related sequences. To assign V, D and J gene segments, CDR3 sequences were aligned to IMGT reference sequences. For a sequence to be retained, a match of at least six nucleotides was required to both a V gene segment and a J gene segment. A rearrangement was called productive if the CDR3 had no stop codons and remained in frame with V and J, and every other rearrangement was called non-productive. Following IMGT convention, CDR3 was defined as the stretch from the second conserved V-encoded cysteine to the conserved J-encoded phenylalanine. Sequences without an unambiguous match to a single V gene segment were excluded from the earlier analysis of about 600 of the donors. In an earlier analysis of almost 600 of the donors, a V segment was called functional when productive rearrangements were above 56.7%, and segregating when the standard deviation between donors exceeded 5%. A statistical classification framework was built to diagnose cytomegalovirus status from the catalog of TCR beta chain sequences. A later analysis assigned V and J genes by comparing TCR nucleotide sequences with IMGT/GENE-DB human TR gene sequences. The TCRdist pipeline was used in a later analysis to assign CDR3 sequences and most-parsimonious VDJ recombination scenarios. In a later analysis, each TCR beta chain was defined by its CDR3 amino acid sequence together with its V-gene family, and reads lacking a unique V-gene family were excluded. To address suspected cross-contamination and a sequencing artifact, a later analysis removed a few hundred highly shared, low-generation-probability nucleotide sequences. For each public chain, a later analysis derived a clonal expansion index from normalized ranks of inferred template counts within each repertoire. In a later analysis, generation probabilities were computed using a VDJ recombination model fitted to out-of-frame rearrangements, and the results were checked against IGoR. A later analysis scored TCR-TCR, TCR-HLA and TCR-CMV co-occurrence with hypergeometric tests, applying a repertoire-size bias correction to TCR pairs. To estimate false discovery rates, a later analysis permuted the HLA or CMV assignments 20 times. In a later analysis, co-occurring TCRs were grouped using DBSCAN, and TCRdist sequence similarity was added for clustering within HLA-allele-positive subsets. Repertoires with fewer than 30,000 or more than 120,000 public chains, plus five repertoires with anomalous nucleotide sharing, were excluded from co-occurrence clustering. In TCRdb, the immuneACCESS table is reduced to in-frame sequences with V and J assigned. These tables do not hold every clone; where another copy was compared, an unresolved V gene accounts for under half, and the others remain unexplained. That table supplies the V and J calls and clone size; D and trimming were determined from the DNA. Counted in this sample were about 150,000 clones; 70% to 80% of them appeared once. The top ten hold 3% to 4% of the sample.

As concerns this clone: The antigen it recognizes is unknown. Within one base of it there is no much larger clone, and no base qualities were kept.

CDR1 and CDR2, per the germline V gene, are SGHTA and FQGNSA. V is shortened by 2 bases, J by 0 bases, and the region joining them spans 10 bases. The CDR3, from cysteine to phenylalanine, totals 16 residues. This entry keeps only the CDR3 DNA: 48 bases, framed from base 1. The cohort was made up of approximately 700 healthy bone marrow donors. At the time of sampling, every cohort member was nominally healthy, though immune exposures that went unrecorded were likely present. The donor tested CMV seronegative and was one of the 352 seronegative cohort members. A peripheral blood sample was collected from each donor, and TCR beta sequencing was performed on peripheral blood mononuclear cells. Genomic DNA was extracted from the blood cell samples with the Qiagen DNeasy Blood Extraction Kit.

The TCR comes from a woman aged 40 to 49 in good health and CMV-seronegative. The rearranged chain carries TRBV7-2 and TRBJ2-2; a tentative D match to TRBD2 spans 6 bases. The sequenced sample was PBMCs. The nucleotide sequence is given as TGTGCCAGCAGCTTATCCGGGACTGCGAACACCGGGGAGCTGTTTTTT. Translation gives CASSLSGTANTGELFF.